Listed below are T cell receptor beta chains from one sample, sequenced in a study of OX40 agonist ivuxolimab in advanced cancers. Sequencing used immunoSEQ multiplex PCR; TCRdb keeps in-frame clones, though not all of them. The repertoire holds approximately 70,000 clones, with around 90% as singletons. This sample comprised CD4+ or CD8+ T cells sorted from blood, obtained in a trial of the OX40 agonist ivuxolimab. The receptor source for this set is an adult with an advanced solid tumor such as melanoma, head and neck, liver or kidney cancer. Each CDR3 is given with its conserved first and last residue. The D gene is left open where the match is weak. Not every row has a clone size; where given, it reads once, few, many or a size class.

cdr3_nt,cdr3_aa,clone_size,j_call,v_call,d_call
TGTGCCAGCAGTTTGACAGAAGATAGCAATCAGCCCCAGCATTTT,CASSLTEDSNQPQHF,-,TRBJ1-5,TRBV27,-
TGTGCCAGCAGTCTCGGGCAGGGCCGAGAAGCTTTCTTT,CASSLGQGREAFF,once,TRBJ1-1,TRBV11-2,-
TGTGCCAGCTCACCCTCCGGGACACTGGGCAATGAGCAGTTCTTC,CASSPSGTLGNEQFF,-,TRBJ2-1,TRBV18,-
TGTGCCAGTAGTATAGGGGGACTAGCGGGATCGAACACCGGGGAGCTGTTTTTT,CASSIGGLAGSNTGELFF,few,TRBJ2-2,TRBV19,TRBD2
TGTGCCAGCAGTCTACCTTCAGGGGCTGGCTACAATGAGCAGTTCTTC,CASSLPSGAGYNEQFF,-,TRBJ2-1,TRBV27,-
TGTGCCAGTAGTACCCGGACGAGGGTCGCCGGGGAGCTGTTTTTT,CASSTRTRVAGELFF,-,TRBJ2-2,TRBV19,-
TGTGCCATCAGTGACCAACCGGGCAATCAGCCCCAGCATTTT,CAISDQPGNQPQHF,-,TRBJ1-5,TRBV10-3,-
TGCGCCAGCAGCCAAGATTCGAGCGGGACTTCAAGCACAGATACGCAGTATTTT,CASSQDSSGTSSTDTQYF,-,TRBJ2-3,TRBV4-3,TRBD2
TGCGCCAGCAGTGAGGGGCAGGGTTGGTCTGGAAACACCATATATTTT,CASSEGQGWSGNTIYF,-,TRBJ1-3,TRBV10-2,-
TGTGCCAGTTTGGGACTATACATGGTCTACGAGCAGTACTTC,CASLGLYMVYEQYF,-,TRBJ2-7,TRBV19,TRBD2
TGTGCCAGTAGGGAGAGAAGGCGGAACACAGATACGCAGTATTTT,CASRERRRNTDTQYF,-,TRBJ2-3,TRBV19,-
TGTGCCAGCAGCTTAGGTACGGGGAACTATGGCTACACCTTC,CASSLGTGNYGYTF,-,TRBJ1-2,TRBV11-3,-
TGCGCCAGCAGAACCGGGGGGGCCTTAAGCAATCAGCCCCAGCATTTT,CASRTGGALSNQPQHF,-,TRBJ1-5,TRBV10-2,-
TGTGCCAGCAGCTTAGACGGGACTAGGGGGTACTTC,CASSLDGTRGYF,-,TRBJ2-5,TRBV11-2,TRBD2
TGCGCCAGCAGCAAAATAGCGGGAGAGCGAGAGACCCAGTACTTC,CASSKIAGERETQYF,-,TRBJ2-5,TRBV5-1,TRBD2
TGTGCCAGCAGTAACTCAATTCCCGACACTGAAGCTTTCTTT,CASSNSIPDTEAFF,once,TRBJ1-1,TRBV6-1,-
TGTGCCAGCAGCGTTAGCGGTACCTCCTACAATGAGCAGTTCTTC,CASSVSGTSYNEQFF,-,TRBJ2-1,TRBV11-3,-
TGTGCCAGCAGCTTGGAACATGCAGATACGCAGTATTTT,CASSLEHADTQYF,-,TRBJ2-3,TRBV5-4,-
TGCGCCAGCAGCTTGGGGGCTAGTGACGACTACGAGCAGTACTTC,CASSLGASDDYEQYF,-,TRBJ2-7,TRBV5-1,-
TGTGCCATCAGTGGTGCCGGGACAGGGAACAATCAGCCCCAGCATTTT,CAISGAGTGNNQPQHF,-,TRBJ1-5,TRBV10-3,TRBD1
TGTGCCAGCAGCGTAGCTACCAGCGGGAGGGCCGTAGATACGCAGTATTTT,CASSVATSGRAVDTQYF,-,TRBJ2-3,TRBV9,TRBD2
TGCGCCAGCAGTGACCGGACAGGGGCCTCCTACAATGAGCAGTTCTTC,CASSDRTGASYNEQFF,-,TRBJ2-1,TRBV10-2,TRBD1
TGTGCCATCAGGGGACAGGGGAACGGTCAGCCCCAGCATTTT,CAIRGQGNGQPQHF,once,TRBJ1-5,TRBV10-3,TRBD1
TGCACCAGCAGCCTAAAAGGGGGACAGCAGGGCTCCTACAATGAGCAGTTCTTC,CTSSLKGGQQGSYNEQFF,-,TRBJ2-1,TRBV1,-
TGCAGCGTTGAAGAGGGTGGGGCCAACGTCCTGACTTTC,CSVEEGGANVLTF,-,TRBJ2-6,TRBV29-1,-
TGTGCCAGCAGCTTGGGACAGGGGGCGGCCGGGGAGCTGTTTTTT,CASSLGQGAAGELFF,-,TRBJ2-2,TRBV5-4,TRBD1
TGTGCCAGCAGCTCCCGGACAGGGACCCACGAGCAGTACTTC,CASSSRTGTHEQYF,-,TRBJ2-7,TRBV7-9,TRBD1
TGTGCCAGCAGAGACACTAACAGGGGATCTGAAGCTTTCTTT,CASRDTNRGSEAFF,-,TRBJ1-1,TRBV6-1,TRBD1
TGTGCCAGCTCACCACAAAGGGCGGGAGATACGCAGTATTTT,CASSPQRAGDTQYF,-,TRBJ2-3,TRBV18,-
TGCGCCAGCAGCACTGGGCAGGGTCTGAGGCTGGGGGAGACCCAGTACTTC,CASSTGQGLRLGETQYF,-,TRBJ2-5,TRBV5-1,-
TGTGCCAGCAGCTTAGCCCAGGACTTACTGGAGTTCTTC,CASSLAQDLLEFF,-,TRBJ2-1,TRBV11-2,-
TGTGCCAGCAGCCCCAGCAGGGGCGGCAATCAGCCCCAGCATTTT,CASSPSRGGNQPQHF,-,TRBJ1-5,TRBV7-2,-
TGTGCCACCACCACCAACCGGGGCGGGCTCGCCCACGAGCAGTTCTTC,CATTTNRGGLAHEQFF,-,TRBJ2-1,TRBV27,-
TGTGCCAGCAGTTCCGCCGGGGGCCAGCCCCAGCATTTT,CASSSAGGQPQHF,-,TRBJ1-5,TRBV6-5,-
TGCGCCAGCAGCTTGGCGGTAGCGGGAGGGCCGAACGAGCAGTACTTC,CASSLAVAGGPNEQYF,-,TRBJ2-7,TRBV5-1,TRBD2
TGTGCCAGCAGTTACTCGCCCGGGAACTATGGCTACACCTTC,CASSYSPGNYGYTF,-,TRBJ1-2,TRBV6-5,-
TGTGCCAGTAGTAAAGGGCCAAACTCCTACGAGCAGTACTTC,CASSKGPNSYEQYF,-,TRBJ2-7,TRBV19,-
TGTGCCAGCAGCGCCACACAGGGTTTGAACACTGAAGCTTTCTTT,CASSATQGLNTEAFF,once,TRBJ1-1,TRBV7-9,-
TGTGCCAGCAGCTTAGCGGGGACACCTAATCAGCCCCAGCATTTT,CASSLAGTPNQPQHF,-,TRBJ1-5,TRBV7-2,-
TGTGCCACCAGCAGAGATTGCCACTTC,CATSRDCHF,once,TRBJ1-2,TRBV15,-
TGTGCCAGCAGCTTACGGCCAGCGGCGTCCTCTGGGGCCAACGTCCTGACTTTC,CASSLRPAASSGANVLTF,-,TRBJ2-6,TRBV7-2,-
TGTGCCTGGAGCGTTACGGACAGTGCGCCCCAGCATTTT,CAWSVTDSAPQHF,-,TRBJ1-5,TRBV30,-
TGTGCCAGCACCCCCCAGGGAACTCTTGGAAACACCATATATTTT,CASTPQGTLGNTIYF,-,TRBJ1-3,TRBV11-3,-
TGTGCCAGTAGTCTCGGCCGGACAGGCCCCTACGAGCAGTACTTC,CASSLGRTGPYEQYF,-,TRBJ2-7,TRBV19,TRBD1
TGCGCCAGCAGCCAAGCTGGACTAGCGGGAGGCCTATCCTACAATGAGCAGTTCTTC,CASSQAGLAGGLSYNEQFF,-,TRBJ2-1,TRBV4-3,TRBD2
TGTGCCAGCAGCCCGAGGACTAGCGGGACCTACGAGCAGTACTTC,CASSPRTSGTYEQYF,-,TRBJ2-7,TRBV7-9,TRBD2